This TCR beta chain was recovered during a study of long-term antiretroviral therapy in people with HIV. Trimming took 1 base from V and 4 from J, leaving 10 bases between them. Germline values: CDR1 SGHVS, CDR2 FQNEAQ. The CDR3 consists of 14 residues. At the survey level, the v3.0 immunoSEQ assay was run. TCRdb's copy holds only in-frame clones and misses some; the assay was immunoSEQ multiplex PCR. The profile shows about 33,000 clones, 60% to 85% of them singletons. The starting material was unsorted PBMCs, obtained 2 years after starting antiretroviral therapy. The gene calls are TRBV7-8 and TRBJ1-1, with D unresolved. The source of this sequence is a woman between 50 and 59 years old with HIV. The CDR3 here is CASSLVLGVTEAFF. The CDR3 DNA reads TGTGCCAGCAGCTTAGTTCTGGGCGTCACTGAAGCTTTCTTT.